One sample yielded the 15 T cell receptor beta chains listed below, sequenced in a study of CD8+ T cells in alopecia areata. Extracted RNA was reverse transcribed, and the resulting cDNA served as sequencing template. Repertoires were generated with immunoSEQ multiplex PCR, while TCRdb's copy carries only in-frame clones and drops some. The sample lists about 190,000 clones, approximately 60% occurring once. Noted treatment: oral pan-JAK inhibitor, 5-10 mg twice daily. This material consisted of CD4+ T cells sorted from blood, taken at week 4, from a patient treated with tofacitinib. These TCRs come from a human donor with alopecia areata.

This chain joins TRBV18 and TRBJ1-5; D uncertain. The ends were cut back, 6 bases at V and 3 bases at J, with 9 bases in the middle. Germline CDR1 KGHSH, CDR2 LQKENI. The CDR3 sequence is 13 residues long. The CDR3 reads CASSEVVNQPQHF. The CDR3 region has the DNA TGTGCCAGCTCCGAGGTAGTCAATCAGCCCCAGCATTTT.

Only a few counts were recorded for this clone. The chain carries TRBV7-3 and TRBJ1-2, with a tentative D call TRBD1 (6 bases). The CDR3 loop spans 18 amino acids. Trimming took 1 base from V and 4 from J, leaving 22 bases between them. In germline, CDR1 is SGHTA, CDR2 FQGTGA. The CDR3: CASSLNGGLYSGTYGYTF. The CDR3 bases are TGTGCCAGCAGCTTAAACGGGGGCCTATACTCCGGAACCTATGGCTACACCTTC.

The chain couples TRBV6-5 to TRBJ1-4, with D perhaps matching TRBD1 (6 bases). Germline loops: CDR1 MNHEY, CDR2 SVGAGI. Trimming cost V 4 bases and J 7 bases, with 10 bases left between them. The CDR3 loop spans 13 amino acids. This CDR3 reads CASSLQGGEKLFF. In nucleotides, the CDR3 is TGTGCCAGCAGTTTACAGGGAGGTGAAAAACTGTTTTTT.

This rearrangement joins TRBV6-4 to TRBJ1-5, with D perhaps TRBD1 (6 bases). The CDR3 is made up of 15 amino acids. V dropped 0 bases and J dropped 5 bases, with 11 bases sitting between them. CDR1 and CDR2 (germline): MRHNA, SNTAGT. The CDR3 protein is CASSDSRDTDQPQHF. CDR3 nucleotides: TGTGCCAGCAGTGACTCGCGGGACACCGATCAGCCCCAGCATTTT.

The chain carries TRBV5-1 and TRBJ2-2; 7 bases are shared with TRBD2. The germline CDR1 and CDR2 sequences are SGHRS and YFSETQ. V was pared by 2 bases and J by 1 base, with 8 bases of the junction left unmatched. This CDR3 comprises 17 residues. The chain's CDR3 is CASSLRSPGGNTGELFF. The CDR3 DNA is TGCGCCAGCAGCTTAAGGTCGCCGGGAGGGAACACCGGGGAGCTGTTTTTT.

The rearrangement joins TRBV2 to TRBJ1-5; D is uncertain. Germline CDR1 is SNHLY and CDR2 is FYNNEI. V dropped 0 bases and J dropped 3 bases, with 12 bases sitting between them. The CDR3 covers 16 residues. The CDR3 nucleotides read TGTGCCAGCAGTGAAGCGTTGTCAGCAAACAATCAGCCCCAGCATTTT. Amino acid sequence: CASSEALSANNQPQHF.

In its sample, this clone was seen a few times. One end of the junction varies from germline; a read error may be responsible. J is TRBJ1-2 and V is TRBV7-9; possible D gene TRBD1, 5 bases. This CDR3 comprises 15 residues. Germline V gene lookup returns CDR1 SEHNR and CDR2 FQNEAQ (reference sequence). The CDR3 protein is CASSLAGARDYGYTF. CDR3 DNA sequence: TGTGCCAGCAGCCTAGCCGGGGCGAGAGACTATGGCTACACCTTC.

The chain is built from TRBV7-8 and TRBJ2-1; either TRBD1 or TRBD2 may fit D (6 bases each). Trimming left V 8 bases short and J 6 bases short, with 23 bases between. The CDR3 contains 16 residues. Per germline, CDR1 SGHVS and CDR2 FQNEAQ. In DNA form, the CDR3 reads TGTGCCAGCGTTTTAAGGGGGGACGGGGCCAGCAATGAGCAGTTCTTC. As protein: CASVLRGDGASNEQFF.

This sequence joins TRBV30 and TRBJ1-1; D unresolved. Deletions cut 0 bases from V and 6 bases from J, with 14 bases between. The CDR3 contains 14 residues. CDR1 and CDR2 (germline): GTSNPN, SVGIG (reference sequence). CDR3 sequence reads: CAWSVENPRAEAFF. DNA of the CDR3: TGTGCCTGGAGTGTTGAAAACCCACGCGCTGAAGCTTTCTTT.

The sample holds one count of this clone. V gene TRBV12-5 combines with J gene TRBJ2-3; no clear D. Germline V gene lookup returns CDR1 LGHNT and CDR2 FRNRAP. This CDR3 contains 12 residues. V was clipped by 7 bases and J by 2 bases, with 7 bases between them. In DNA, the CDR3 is TGTGCTAGTGCCAGAGACACAGATACGCAGTATTTT. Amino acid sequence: CASARDTDTQYF.

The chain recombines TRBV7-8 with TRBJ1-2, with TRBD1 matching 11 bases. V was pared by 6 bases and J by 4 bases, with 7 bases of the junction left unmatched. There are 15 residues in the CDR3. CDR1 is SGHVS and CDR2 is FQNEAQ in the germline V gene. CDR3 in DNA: TGTGCCAGCAGGTCCGGGACAGGGGGTTTCTATGGCTACACCTTC. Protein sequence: CASRSGTGGFYGYTF.

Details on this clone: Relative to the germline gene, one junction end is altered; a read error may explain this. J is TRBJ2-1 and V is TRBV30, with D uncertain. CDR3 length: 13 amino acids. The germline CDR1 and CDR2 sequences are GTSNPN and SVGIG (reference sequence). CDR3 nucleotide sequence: TGCGCCGTTGCGGCTAGGTACTACAATGAGCAGTTCTTC. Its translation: CAVAARYYNEQFF.

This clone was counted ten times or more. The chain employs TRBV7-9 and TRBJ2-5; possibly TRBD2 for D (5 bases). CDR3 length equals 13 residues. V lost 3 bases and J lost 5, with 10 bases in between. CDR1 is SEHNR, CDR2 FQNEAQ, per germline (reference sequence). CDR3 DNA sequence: TGTGCCAGCAGCTTTAGGGAGAGGGAGACCCAGTACTTC. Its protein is CASSFRERETQYF.

CDR3 residues: CASSSSSGRLYEQYF. The CDR3 bases are TGCGCCAGCAGCTCTTCTAGCGGGAGACTCTACGAGCAGTACTTC. This chain uses TRBV5-1 with TRBJ2-7; 10 bases agree with TRBD2. V lost 3 bases, J lost 3 bases, and 6 bases stayed unmatched. This CDR3 is built from 15 residues. CDR1 and CDR2 from the germline V gene are SGHRS and YFSETQ. The full variable domain, in which reference TRBV5-1 and TRBJ2-7 provide the parts outside the CDR3, is KAGVTQTPRYLIKTRGQQVTLSCSPISGHRSVSWYQQTPGQGLQFLFEYFSETQRNKGNFPGRFSGRQFSNSRSEMNVSTLELGDSALYLCASSSSSGRLYEQYFGPGTRLTVT.

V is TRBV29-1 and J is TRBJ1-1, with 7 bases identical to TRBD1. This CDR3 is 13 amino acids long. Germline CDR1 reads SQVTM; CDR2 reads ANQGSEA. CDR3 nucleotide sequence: TGCAGTACCCGACAGGGCGTTGCCACTGAAGCTTTCTTT. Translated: CSTRQGVATEAFF.